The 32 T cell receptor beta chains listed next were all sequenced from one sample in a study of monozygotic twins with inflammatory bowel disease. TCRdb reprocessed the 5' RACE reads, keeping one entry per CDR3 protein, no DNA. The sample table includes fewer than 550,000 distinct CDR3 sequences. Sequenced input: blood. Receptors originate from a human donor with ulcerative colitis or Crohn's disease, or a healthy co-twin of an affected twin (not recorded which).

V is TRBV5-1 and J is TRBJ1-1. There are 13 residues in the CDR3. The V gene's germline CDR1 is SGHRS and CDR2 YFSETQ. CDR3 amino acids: CASSLVLDTEAFF.

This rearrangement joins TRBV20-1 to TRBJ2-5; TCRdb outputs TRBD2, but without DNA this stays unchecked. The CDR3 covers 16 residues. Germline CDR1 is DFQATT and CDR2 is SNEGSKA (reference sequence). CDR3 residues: CSARDVASGSQETQYF.

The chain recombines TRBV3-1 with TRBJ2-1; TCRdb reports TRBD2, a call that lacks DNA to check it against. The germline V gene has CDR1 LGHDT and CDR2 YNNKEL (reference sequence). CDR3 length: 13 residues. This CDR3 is CASRPTSINEQFF.

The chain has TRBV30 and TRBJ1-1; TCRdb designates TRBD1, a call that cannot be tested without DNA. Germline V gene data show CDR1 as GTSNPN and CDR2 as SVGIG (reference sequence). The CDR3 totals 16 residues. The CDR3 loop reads CAWSVVGALWGTEAFF.

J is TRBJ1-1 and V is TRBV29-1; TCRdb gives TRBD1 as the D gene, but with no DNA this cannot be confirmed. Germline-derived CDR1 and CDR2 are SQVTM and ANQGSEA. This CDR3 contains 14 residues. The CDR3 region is CSVRGAAMNTEAFF.

The CDR3: CASSLESGRAGETQYF. This chain joins TRBV7-2 and TRBJ2-5; the D gene TCRdb calls, TRBD2, cannot be checked with no DNA. From germline, CDR1 is SGHTA and CDR2 FQGNSA. The CDR3 is 16 amino acids.

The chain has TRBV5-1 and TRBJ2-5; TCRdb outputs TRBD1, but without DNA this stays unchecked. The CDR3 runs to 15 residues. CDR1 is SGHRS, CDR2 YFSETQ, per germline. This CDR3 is CASSFQAGDQETQYF.

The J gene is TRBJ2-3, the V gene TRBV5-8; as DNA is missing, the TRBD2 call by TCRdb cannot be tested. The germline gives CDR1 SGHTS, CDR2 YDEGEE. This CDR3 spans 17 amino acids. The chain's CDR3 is CASSLERGAGATDTQYF.

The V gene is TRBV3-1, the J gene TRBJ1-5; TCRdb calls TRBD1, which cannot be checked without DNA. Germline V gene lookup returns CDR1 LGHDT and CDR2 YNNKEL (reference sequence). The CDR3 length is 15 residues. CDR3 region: CASSQRGTNNQPQHF.

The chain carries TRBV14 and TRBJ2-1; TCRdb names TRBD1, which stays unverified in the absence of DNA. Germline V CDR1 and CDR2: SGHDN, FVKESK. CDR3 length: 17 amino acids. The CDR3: CASSQGKGTSSYNEQFF.

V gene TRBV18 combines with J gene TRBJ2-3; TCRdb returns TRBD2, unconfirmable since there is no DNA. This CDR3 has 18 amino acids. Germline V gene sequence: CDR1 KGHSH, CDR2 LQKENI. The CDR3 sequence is CASSPIGLAGGSTDTQYF.

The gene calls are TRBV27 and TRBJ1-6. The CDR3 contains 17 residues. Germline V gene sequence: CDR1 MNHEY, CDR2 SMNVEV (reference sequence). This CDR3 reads CASSSWTSLSYNSPLHF.

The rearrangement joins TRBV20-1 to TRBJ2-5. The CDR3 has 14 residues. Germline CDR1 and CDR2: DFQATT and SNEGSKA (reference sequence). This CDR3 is CSARGFGQQETQYF.

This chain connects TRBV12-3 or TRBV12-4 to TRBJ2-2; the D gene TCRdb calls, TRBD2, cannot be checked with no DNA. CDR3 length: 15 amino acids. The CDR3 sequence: CASSPKGGPHGELFF.

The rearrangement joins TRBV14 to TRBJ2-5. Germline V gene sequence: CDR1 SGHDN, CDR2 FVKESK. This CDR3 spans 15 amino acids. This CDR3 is CASSPRVGPQETQYF.

CDR3 region: CASCRREKNEQYF. The chain links TRBV6-2 or TRBV6-3 to TRBJ2-7; TCRdb returns TRBD2, unconfirmable since there is no DNA. Germline-derived CDR1 and CDR2 are MNHEY and SVGEGT. This CDR3 region has 13 residues.

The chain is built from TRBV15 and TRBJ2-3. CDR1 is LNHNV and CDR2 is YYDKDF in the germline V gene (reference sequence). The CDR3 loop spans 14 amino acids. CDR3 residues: CATSVADRTDTQYF.

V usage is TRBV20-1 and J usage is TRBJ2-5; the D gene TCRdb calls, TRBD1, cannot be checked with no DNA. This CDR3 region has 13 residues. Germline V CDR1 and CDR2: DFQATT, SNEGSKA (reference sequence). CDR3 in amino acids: CSAPSVLGETQYF.

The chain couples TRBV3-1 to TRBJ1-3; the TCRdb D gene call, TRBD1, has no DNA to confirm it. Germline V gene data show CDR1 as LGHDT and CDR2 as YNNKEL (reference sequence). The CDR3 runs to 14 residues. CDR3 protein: CASRLGGAGNTIYF.

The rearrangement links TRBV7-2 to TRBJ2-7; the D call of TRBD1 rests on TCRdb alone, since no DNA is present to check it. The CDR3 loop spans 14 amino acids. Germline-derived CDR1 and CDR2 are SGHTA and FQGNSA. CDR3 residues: CASTSNRVAYEQYF.

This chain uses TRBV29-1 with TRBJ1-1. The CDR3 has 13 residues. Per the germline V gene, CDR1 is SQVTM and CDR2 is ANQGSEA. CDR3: CSVRREGNTEAFF.

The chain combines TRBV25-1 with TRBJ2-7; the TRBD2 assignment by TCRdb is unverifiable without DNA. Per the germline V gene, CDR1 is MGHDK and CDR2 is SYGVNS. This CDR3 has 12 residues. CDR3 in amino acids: CASSSVPYEQYF.

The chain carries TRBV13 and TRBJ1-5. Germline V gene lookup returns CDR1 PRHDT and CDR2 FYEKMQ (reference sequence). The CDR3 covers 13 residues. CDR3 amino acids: CASSFKGIQPQHF.

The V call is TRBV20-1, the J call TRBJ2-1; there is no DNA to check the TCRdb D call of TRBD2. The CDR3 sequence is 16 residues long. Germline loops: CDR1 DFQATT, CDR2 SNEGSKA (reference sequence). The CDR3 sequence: CSARDVVAGVSNEQFF.

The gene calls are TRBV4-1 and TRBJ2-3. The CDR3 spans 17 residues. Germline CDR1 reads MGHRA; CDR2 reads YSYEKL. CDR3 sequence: CASSQESTGVSTDTQYF.

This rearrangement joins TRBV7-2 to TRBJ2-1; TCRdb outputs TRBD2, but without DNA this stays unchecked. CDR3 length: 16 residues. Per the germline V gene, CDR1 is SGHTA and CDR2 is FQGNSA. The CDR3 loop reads CASSAGLAGGDNEQFF.

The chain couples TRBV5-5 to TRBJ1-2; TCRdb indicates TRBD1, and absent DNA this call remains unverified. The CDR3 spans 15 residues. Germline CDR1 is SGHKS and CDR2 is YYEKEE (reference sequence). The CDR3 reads CASSWTGSTNYGYTF.

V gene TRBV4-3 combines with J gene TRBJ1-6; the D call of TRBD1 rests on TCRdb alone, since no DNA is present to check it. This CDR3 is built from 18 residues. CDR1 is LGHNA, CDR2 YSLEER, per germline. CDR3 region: CASSTWLQGAGQNSPLHF.

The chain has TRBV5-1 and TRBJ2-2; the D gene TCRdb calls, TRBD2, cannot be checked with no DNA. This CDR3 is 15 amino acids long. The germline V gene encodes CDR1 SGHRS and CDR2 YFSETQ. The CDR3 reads CASSLVGSSTGELFF.

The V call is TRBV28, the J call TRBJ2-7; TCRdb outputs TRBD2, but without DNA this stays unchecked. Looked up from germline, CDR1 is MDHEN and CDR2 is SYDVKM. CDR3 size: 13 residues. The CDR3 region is CASIGGVRYEQYF.

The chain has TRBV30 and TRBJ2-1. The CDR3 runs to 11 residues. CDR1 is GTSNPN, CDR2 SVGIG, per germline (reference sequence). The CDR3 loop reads CAWKSGNEQFF.

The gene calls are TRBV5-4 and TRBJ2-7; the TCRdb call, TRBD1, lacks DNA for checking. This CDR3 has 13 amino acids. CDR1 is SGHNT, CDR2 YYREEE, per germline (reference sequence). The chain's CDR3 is CASSLQGQGEQYF.